This T cell receptor beta chain was identified in a study of shared clonotypes between healthy human individuals. Trimming took 0 bases from V and 3 from J, leaving 15 bases between them. Germline V gene sequence: CDR1 GTSNPN, CDR2 SVGIG (reference sequence). The CDR3 runs 15 residues. The study, taken as a whole, reports: Sampling involved blood alone; tissue repertoires likely differ.

This clone was observed once. The target antigen is unknown. Other DNA sequences from this sample encode an identical CDR3 as well. TCRdb's copy holds only in-frame clones and misses some; the assay was immunoSEQ multiplex PCR. The sample has some 2 million clones, roughly 96% seen once; the top ten hold approximately 0.13%. Sample: naive CD4+ T cells sorted from blood. Described subset: CD45RA+ positively selected. The V call is TRBV30, the J call TRBJ2-7; weak D call: TRBD2 (6 bases). This clonotype was obtained from a man aged 18-30 years in good health. CDR3 region: CAWSVRGSGNYEQYF. The CDR3 region has the DNA TGTGCCTGGAGTGTACGGGGTAGCGGAAACTACGAGCAGTACTTC.